Following are 17 T cell receptor beta chains from one sample sequenced in a study of response to subunit inactivated influenza vaccine. Each CDR3 protein gets one entry after TCRdb re-called the RT-PCR reads with MiXCR. The sample holds some 520,000 distinct CDR3 sequences; approximately 15% are singletons and the top ten take less than 4%. Here the sequenced sample was CD4+ T cells sorted from PBMCs, taken around 25 months after vaccination. Receptor source: a man aged 50-75 years who received an inactivated influenza vaccine.

The J gene is TRBJ2-1, the V gene TRBV10-3; 13 bases agree with TRBD2. The CDR3 has 17 amino acids. The germline CDR1 and CDR2 sequences are ENHRY and SYGVKD. V gave up 2 bases and J gave up 8 bases; unmatched junction bases: 9. The CDR3 reads CAISEGLAGAFVDEQFF. For the CDR3, the DNA is TGTGCCATCAGTGAGGGACTAGCGGGAGCGTTTGTCGATGAGCAGTTCTTC.

This clonotype was seen ten or more times. CDR3 bases: TGCAGCGCCCACGGACTAGCGGGACGAAACATTCAGTACTTC. The encoded protein is CSAHGLAGRNIQYF. The V gene is TRBV29-1, the J gene TRBJ2-4; 12 bases agree with TRBD2. The germline gives CDR1 SQVTM, CDR2 ANQGSEA. This CDR3 contains 14 residues. V shed 7 bases and J 6 bases; nucleotides not matched to a gene: 7. Based on the CDR3 plus reference TRBV29-1 and TRBJ2-4, the full variable domain is SAVISQKPSRDICQRGTSLTIQCQVDSQVTMMFWYRQQPGQSLTLIATANQGSEATYESGFVIDKFPISRPNLTFSTLTVSNMSPEDSSIYLCSAHGLAGRNIQYFGAGTRLSVL.

This clonotype was picked up a small number of times. The V gene is TRBV10-3, the J gene TRBJ1-2; 9 bases line up with TRBD1. Germline lookup yields CDR1 ENHRY and CDR2 SYGVKD. The CDR3 is made up of 14 amino acids. V lost 4 bases and J lost 4; bases outside the gene matches: 4. The CDR3 region is CAISAQQGAYGYTF. The CDR3 nucleotides read TGTGCCATCAGTGCTCAACAGGGGGCCTATGGCTACACCTTC.

At least ten counts were recorded for this clonotype. The chain uses TRBV9 and TRBJ2-7; D remains ambiguous. The germline CDR1 and CDR2 sequences are SGDLS and YYNGEE. V dropped 2 bases and J dropped 3 bases, with 9 bases sitting between them. This CDR3 has 13 residues. Here the CDR3 reads CASSVTPHYEQYF. In DNA, the CDR3 is TGTGCCAGCAGCGTGACCCCGCACTACGAGCAGTACTTC.

This clonotype was counted a few times. The V call is TRBV11-2, the J call TRBJ2-2; 7 bases agree with TRBD1. This CDR3 comprises 15 residues. J gave up 3 bases and V 4 bases, and 5 bases lay outside the gene matches. Germline V gene sequence: CDR1 SGHAT, CDR2 FQNNGV. The CDR3: CASSSQGTDTGELFF. The CDR3 DNA reads TGTGCCAGCAGCTCACAAGGGACAGACACCGGGGAGCTGTTTTTT.

The chain couples TRBV30 to TRBJ1-5; D is uncertain. CDR3 length: 13 residues. Germline values: CDR1 GTSNPN, CDR2 SVGIG (reference sequence). The V end was cut by 3 bases, the J end by 5 bases, with 11 bases between. CDR3 residues: CAWSPGWDQPQHF. In DNA, the CDR3 is TGTGCCTGGAGCCCTGGTTGGGATCAGCCCCAGCATTTT.

This clonotype appeared a few times. J is TRBJ1-1 and V is TRBV21-1; the table's D call TRBD1 went unverified against the DNA. TRBV21-1 is annotated as a pseudogene. The CDR3 runs to 15 residues. The CDR3 DNA is TGTGCCAGCAGCAAAGCGCAACAGCCGGGCACTGAAGCTTTCTTT. It yields the protein CASSKAQQPGTEAFF.

The chain combines TRBV20-1 with TRBJ2-7, with 7 bases identical to TRBD2. Unmatched junction bases numbered 11, after V lost 5 bases and J lost 4 bases. From germline, CDR1 is DFQATT and CDR2 SNEGSKA (reference sequence). The CDR3 is 14 residues long. CDR3 sequence (DNA): TGCAGTGCTTCCAACCCCGGGACTACATACGAGCAGTACTTC. Protein sequence: CSASNPGTTYEQYF.

The gene calls are TRBV28 and TRBJ2-1; D gene uncertain. Trimming took 5 bases from V and 4 from J, leaving 12 bases between them. Germline V CDR1 and CDR2: MDHEN, SYDVKM. CDR3 size: 14 residues. The CDR3 DNA reads TGTGCCAGCAGTCTGGTGGCATCATACAATGAGCAGTTCTTC. It translates to CASSLVASYNEQFF.

This clonotype was found a few times. The chain has TRBV7-2 and TRBJ2-5, with 11 bases lining up with TRBD2. Losses at the gene ends were 1 base for V and 5 bases for J; bases not matched to a gene: 6. CDR1 and CDR2 from the germline V gene are SGHTA and FQGNSA. This CDR3 spans 16 amino acids. This CDR3 is CASSLVAGGPGETQYF. Written as DNA, the CDR3 is TGTGCCAGCAGCTTAGTAGCGGGAGGGCCGGGGGAGACCCAGTACTTC.

This clonotype was seen only a few times. This rearrangement joins TRBV7-9 to TRBJ1-2; the D is unclear. V lost 5 bases, J lost 2 bases, and 9 bases lay in between. This CDR3 has 13 amino acids. The germline CDR1 and CDR2 sequences are SEHNR and FQNEAQ (reference sequence). The CDR3 sequence is CASSPDLNYGYTF. CDR3 nucleotide sequence: TGTGCCAGCAGCCCTGACCTGAACTATGGCTACACCTTC.

The chain employs TRBV7-9 and TRBJ2-3; D is perhaps TRBD2 (7 bases). The germline V gene encodes CDR1 SEHNR and CDR2 FQNEAQ (reference sequence). The CDR3 length is 17 residues. The germline V and J ends were trimmed by 5 bases and 2 bases, with 20 bases remaining between them. The CDR3 spells CASSLGVAGAHTDTQYF. Here the CDR3 DNA reads TGTGCCAGCAGCCTAGGGGTGGCGGGGGCCCACACAGATACGCAGTATTTT.

This clonotype came up a few times. V is TRBV12-3 or TRBV12-4 and J is TRBJ2-3; D possibly corresponds to TRBD2 (6 bases). V was cut by 3 bases and J by 2 bases, with 12 bases left in between. The CDR3 is 15 residues long. For the CDR3, the DNA is TGTGCCAGCAGTTTTCGCGGGACCTACACAGATACGCAGTATTTT. Its protein is CASSFRGTYTDTQYF.

This CDR3 is CASSPGLAGVANTGELFF. The CDR3 DNA reads as TGCGCCAGCAGCCCAGGACTAGCGGGGGTAGCGAACACCGGGGAGCTGTTTTTT. The chain has TRBV4-3 and TRBJ2-2, with 13 bases matching TRBD2. Germline CDR1 reads LGHNA; CDR2 reads YSLEER. This CDR3 is 18 amino acids long. The V segment lost 4 bases and the J segment 0 bases; nucleotides outside the gene matches: 5.

The genes are TRBV4-3 and TRBJ2-1, with 14 nucleotides matching TRBD2. The CDR3 is made up of 15 amino acids. The germline V gene encodes CDR1 LGHNA and CDR2 YSLEER. V dropped 4 bases and J dropped 10; count of bases not matched to a gene: 6. CDR3 amino acids: CASSREGLAGEEQFF. CDR3 in DNA: TGCGCCAGCAGCCGGGAGGGACTAGCGGGAGAAGAGCAGTTCTTC.

The table lists this clonotype with a few counts. This sequence joins TRBV5-1 and TRBJ2-2, with 10 bases fitting TRBD1. Germline CDR1 reads SGHRS; CDR2 reads YFSETQ. This CDR3 contains 15 residues. V dropped 4 bases and J dropped 6; count of bases not matched to a gene: 6. As DNA, the CDR3 is TGCGCCAGCAGCCCAGGACAGGGGGTGTCCGGGGAGCTGTTTTTT. The encoded protein is CASSPGQGVSGELFF.

This clonotype was observed a handful of times. This chain connects TRBV7-2 to TRBJ2-4; TRBD1 might be the D (6 bases). The CDR3 is 14 residues long. The V gene lost 5 bases and the J gene lost 0 bases, with 8 bases spanning the gap. The V gene's germline CDR1 is SGHTA and CDR2 FQGNSA. CDR3 DNA sequence: TGTGCCAGCAGCACAGGGCAAGCCAAAAACATTCAGTACTTC. This sequence encodes CASSTGQAKNIQYF.